The following is a T cell receptor beta chain sequence with its context. The method was immunoSEQ multiplex PCR; TCRdb's version includes in-frame clones alone and lacks a portion of them. The sample carries approximately 32,000 clones, roughly 75% recorded once. The CDR3 loop spans 17 amino acids. The sample comes from a study of chemoradiotherapy in HPV16-positive cancers. This clonotype originated in a human donor with HPV-associated anogenital cancer. The rearrangement joins TRBV12-2 to TRBJ1-2; the table's D call TRBD1 went unverified against the DNA. TRBV12-2 is a known pseudogene. The specimen comprised blood, sampled from a patient who underwent chemoradiotherapy. This CDR3 reads CASRRNRRTGGIYGYTF. In nucleotides, the CDR3 is TGTGCAAGTCGCCGCAACCGGCGGACAGGGGGTATCTATGGCTACACCTTC.